This entry lists 22 T cell receptor beta chains sequenced from one sample in a study of T cell clones after liver transplantation. Libraries were prepared by immunoSEQ multiplex PCR; TCRdb keeps only in-frame clonotypes and omits some of them. The data hold more than 20,000 clones, with approximately 93% observed a single time. Here the sequenced sample was CD8+ T cells from blood, taken roughly 25 months after liver transplant. The receptor set was obtained from a human patient who received a liver transplant. Some T cells could come from the graft donor.

The chain employs TRBV15 and TRBJ2-3; the D is unclear. Looked up from germline, CDR1 is LNHNV and CDR2 is YYDKDF (reference sequence). The CDR3 extends over 13 amino acids. V dropped 5 bases and J dropped 5 bases, with 11 bases sitting between them. The CDR3: CATSRSSGDTQYF. CDR3 in DNA: TGTGCCACCAGCCGGAGCTCGGGAGATACGCAGTATTTT. The variable domain in full, with the rest retrieved from reference TRBV15 and TRBJ2-3, is DAMVIQNPRYQVTQFGKPVTLSCSQTLNHNVMYWYQQKSSQAPKLLFHYYDKDFNNEADTPDNFQSRRPNTSFCFLDIRSPGLGDTAMYLCATSRSSGDTQYFGPGTRLTVL.

The chain uses TRBV29-1 and TRBJ2-7; maybe TRBD2 (5 bases). This CDR3 region has 14 residues. Germline V gene lookup returns CDR1 SQVTM and CDR2 ANQGSEA. V lost 6 bases and J lost 2, with 17 bases in between. Here the CDR3 reads CSVMSPTGTYEQYF. The DNA of the CDR3 is TGCAGCGTCATGTCCCCGACGGGAACCTACGAGCAGTACTTC.

This clone showed up just once. This chain connects TRBV4-1 to TRBJ2-3; 7 bases agree with TRBD1. V lost 4 bases to trimming and J lost 0 bases; unmatched junction nucleotides: 4. Germline CDR1 and CDR2: MGHRA and YSYEKL. The CDR3 extends over 15 amino acids. This CDR3 is CASSRGTVSTDTQYF. The DNA for the CDR3 is TGCGCCAGCAGCCGAGGGACAGTAAGCACAGATACGCAGTATTTT.

The chain uses TRBV11-2 and TRBJ2-3; D uncertain. The CDR3 extends over 11 amino acids. Germline loops: CDR1 SGHAT, CDR2 FQNNGV. V gave up 1 base and J gave up 4 bases, with 0 bases separating them. The CDR3 reads CASSLADTQYF. In DNA, the CDR3 is TGTGCCAGCAGCTTAGCAGATACGCAGTATTTT.

This clone was detected only a few times. The chain carries TRBV28 and TRBJ2-3; a weak D match, TRBD2 (5 bases). The germline CDR1 and CDR2 sequences are MDHEN and SYDVKM. V was clipped by 2 bases and J by 1 base, with 7 bases between them. CDR3 length equals 14 residues. CDR3 nucleotide sequence: TGTGCCAGCAGTTTAGTTAGCGGCACAGATACGCAGTATTTT. Amino acids: CASSLVSGTDTQYF.

The chain combines TRBV29-1 with TRBJ2-6, with D possibly being TRBD1 or TRBD2 (5 bases each). V dropped 4 bases and J dropped 0 bases, with 16 bases sitting between them. The CDR3 has 17 residues. CDR1 is SQVTM and CDR2 is ANQGSEA in the germline V gene. CDR3 protein: CSVGGQGAGSGANVLTF. CDR3 DNA: TGCAGCGTTGGGGGCCAAGGGGCGGGCTCTGGGGCCAACGTCCTGACTTTC.

This chain links TRBV29-1 with TRBJ2-1; D is unclear. The CDR3 is made up of 17 amino acids. With 0 bases removed from V and 0 bases from J, the gap between germline ends came to 15 bases. Germline assignment: CDR1 SQVTM and CDR2 ANQGSEA. CDR3 residues: CSVEEALPSNSYNEQFF. The DNA of the CDR3 is TGCAGCGTTGAAGAGGCCCTCCCCAGCAACTCCTACAATGAGCAGTTCTTC.

The gene calls are TRBV27 and TRBJ2-3, with TRBD1 as a possible D gene (6 bases). The CDR3 is made up of 15 amino acids. In germline, CDR1 is MNHEY, CDR2 SMNVEV (reference sequence). V lost 5 bases to trimming and J lost 0 bases, with 12 bases between them. CDR3 sequence reads: CASSTRQDSTDTQYF. In DNA, the CDR3 is TGTGCCAGCAGTACTCGACAGGATAGCACAGATACGCAGTATTTT.

V is TRBV5-1 and J is TRBJ1-2; 7 nucleotides agree with TRBD1. The germline CDR1 and CDR2 sequences are SGHRS and YFSETQ. V was pared by 4 bases and J by 2 bases, with 14 bases of the junction left unmatched. The CDR3 spans 17 residues. The CDR3 region has the DNA TGCGCCAGCAGCGTTTATCAGCGGGACAGAGTGAACTATGGCTACACCTTC. Encoded protein: CASSVYQRDRVNYGYTF.

The chain recombines TRBV15 with TRBJ1-5; D is possibly TRBD1 (6 bases). Trimming cost V 5 bases and J 3 bases, with 14 bases left between them. Per germline, CDR1 LNHNV and CDR2 YYDKDF (reference sequence). This CDR3 comprises 15 residues. In DNA, the CDR3 is TGTGCCACCAGCTGGGATACAGGGAACAATCAGCCCCAGCATTTT. This encodes CATSWDTGNNQPQHF.

The chain combines TRBV4-2 with TRBJ2-1; 7 bases match TRBD1. The CDR3 has 17 amino acids. Trimming cost V 0 bases and J 2 bases; bases outside gene matches: 7. Germline lookup yields CDR1 LGHNA and CDR2 YNFKEQ. This chain's CDR3 is CASSQDYFTGAYNEQFF. The CDR3 DNA sequence: TGTGCCAGCAGCCAAGATTATTTCACAGGGGCCTACAATGAGCAGTTCTTC.

V is TRBV9 and J is TRBJ2-1; the D gene is possibly TRBD2 (6 bases). CDR3 length: 15 amino acids. Looked up from germline, CDR1 is SGDLS and CDR2 is YYNGEE. Trimming removed 0 bases at V and 3 bases at J, with 10 bases between. CDR3 in amino acids: CASSVVQGGYNEQFF. The DNA for the CDR3 is TGTGCCAGCAGCGTAGTTCAGGGAGGCTACAATGAGCAGTTCTTC.

V and J are TRBV7-2 and TRBJ1-2; TRBD1 aligns across 8 bases. The V segment lost 4 bases and the J segment 5 bases; nucleotides outside the gene matches: 9. Germline loops: CDR1 SGHTA, CDR2 FQGNSA. CDR3 length: 15 residues. DNA of the CDR3: TGTGCCAGCAGCTCACAGCAGGGGGCGGGGTATGGCTACACCTTC. Translating it yields CASSSQQGAGYGYTF.

The rearrangement uses TRBV7-9 and TRBJ2-1, with 10 bases lining up with TRBD2. CDR3 length: 16 residues. Losses at the gene ends were 6 bases for V and 3 bases for J; bases not matched to a gene: 8. Germline CDR1 and CDR2: SEHNR and FQNEAQ (reference sequence). In DNA, the CDR3 is TGTGCCAGCAGTTCATGGACTAGCGGCAACTACAATGAGCAGTTCTTC. The encoded protein is CASSSWTSGNYNEQFF.

The table lists this clone with a few counts. The chain couples TRBV5-1 to TRBJ2-7, with a possible D match to TRBD1 (5 bases). Germline V gene sequence: CDR1 SGHRS, CDR2 YFSETQ. The CDR3 sequence is 13 residues long. Trimming took off 0 bases at V and 3 bases at J, with 7 bases between the two ends. The CDR3: CASSLEGIYEQYF. CDR3 bases: TGCGCCAGCAGCTTGGAGGGGATCTACGAGCAGTACTTC.

This clone was seen a single time. The J gene is TRBJ2-1, the V gene TRBV6-5; maybe TRBD2 (6 bases). The V end was cut by 4 bases, the J end by 7 bases, with 17 bases between. The CDR3 loop spans 15 amino acids. Germline V gene sequence: CDR1 MNHEY, CDR2 SVGAGI. The DNA for the CDR3 is TGTGCCAGCAGTTTTCAGTGGGGACTTCGGAATGAGCAGTTCTTC. Amino acids: CASSFQWGLRNEQFF.

The CDR3 DNA follows: TGTGCCAGCTCACCCCCCGGGGGAAGGGCCGGGGATACGCAGTATTTT. Protein sequence: CASSPPGGRAGDTQYF. The genes are TRBV27 and TRBJ2-3, with D possibly being TRBD2 (6 bases). CDR1 is MNHEY, CDR2 SMNVEV, per germline (reference sequence). The CDR3 loop spans 16 amino acids. Trimming removed 8 bases at V and 6 bases at J, with 24 bases between.

DNA of the CDR3: TGTGCCAGCAGTGGCGCCGGACACGACTACGAGCAGTACTTC. Its translation: CASSGAGHDYEQYF. The chain employs TRBV6-1 and TRBJ2-7; possibly TRBD1 for D (5 bases). V was cut by 4 bases and J by 3 bases, with 13 bases left in between. The CDR3 is 14 residues long. CDR1 is MNHNS and CDR2 is SASEGT in the germline V gene.

The chain couples TRBV27 to TRBJ2-1; TRBD2 aligns across 7 bases. This CDR3 region has 14 residues. Germline V gene data show CDR1 as MNHEY and CDR2 as SMNVEV (reference sequence). With V trimmed by 4 bases and J by 2 bases, 2 bases remained unmatched. CDR3 sequence reads: CASSSRGAYNEQFF. CDR3 DNA sequence: TGTGCCAGCAGTTCCCGGGGGGCCTACAATGAGCAGTTCTTC.

J is TRBJ2-1 and V is TRBV18, with TRBD2 matching over 9 bases. This CDR3 is built from 15 residues. The V gene end was trimmed by 0 bases and the J gene end by 5 bases; junction bases not matched to a gene: 2. From germline, CDR1 is KGHSH and CDR2 LQKENI. For the CDR3, the DNA is TGTGCCAGCTCACCACCTAGGACTAGCGACAATGAGCAGTTCTTC. Protein: CASSPPRTSDNEQFF.

The chain is built from TRBV29-1 and TRBJ2-1; 8 bases are shared with TRBD2. Germline V gene data show CDR1 as SQVTM and CDR2 as ANQGSEA. The CDR3 is 15 amino acids. The V and J ends lost 3 bases and 0 bases, in that order; junction bases with no gene match: 4. CDR3 region: CSVEKSGSSYNEQFF. CDR3 sequence (DNA): TGCAGCGTTGAGAAAAGCGGGAGCTCCTACAATGAGCAGTTCTTC.

The chain is built from TRBV9 and TRBJ1-2, with D possibly TRBD1 on 6 matching bases. The CDR3 is 15 residues long. Trimming shortened V by 4 bases and J by 4 bases, and 17 bases separated the two germline ends. CDR1 is SGDLS, CDR2 YYNGEE, per germline. The CDR3, as DNA: TGTGCCAGCAGCCCCACCCAGGGGCGCGGCTATGGCTACACCTTC. This gives the protein CASSPTQGRGYGYTF.